This entry lists 3 T cell receptor beta chains sequenced from one sample in a study of human T cells and chemical hapten exposure. Time point described: pre-sensitization, week 0. Treatment specified: therapeutic diphenylcyclopropenone sensitization with weekly scalp DPC. MiXCR, run by TCRdb on the RACE reads, gives a single entry per CDR3 protein. The data show fewer than 300,000 distinct CDR3 sequences, about 9% seen once. The sequencing used whole blood, collected in connection with sensitization to the hapten diphenylcyclopropenone (DPC). These receptor sequences come from a woman between 40 and 55 years old with alopecia areata. Some clones in this sample may be carry-over from other donors' samples.

This clonotype was recorded at least ten times. This chain joins TRBV12-3 or TRBV12-4 and TRBJ2-3; D may match TRBD1 or TRBD2 (5 bases each). Trimming pared 2 bases from V and 2 bases from J, leaving 8 bases between. The CDR3 has 14 residues. CDR3 sequence: CASSLRGATDTQYF. CDR3 coding DNA: TGTGCCAGCAGTTTACGAGGGGCCACAGATACGCAGTATTTT.

J is TRBJ2-5 and V is TRBV5-1, with D perhaps TRBD1 (6 bases). The germline CDR1 and CDR2 sequences are SGHRS and YFSETQ. V was cut by 4 bases and J by 0 bases, with 13 bases left in between. This CDR3 contains 15 residues. In DNA form, the CDR3 reads TGCGCCAGCAGCGGGGATCAGGGGAACCAAGAGACCCAGTACTTC. Protein: CASSGDQGNQETQYF.

There are many counts of this clonotype. The chain uses TRBV29-1 and TRBJ1-1; D is uncertain. Germline V gives CDR1 SQVTM, CDR2 ANQGSEA. This CDR3 region has 12 residues. V lost 0 bases and J lost 8, with 10 bases in between. CDR3 protein: CSVEDGSREAFF. DNA of the CDR3: TGCAGCGTTGAAGATGGGTCCAGAGAAGCTTTCTTT.